Listed below are T cell receptor beta chains from one sample, sequenced in a study of shared clonotypes between healthy human individuals. Sequenced by immunoSEQ multiplex PCR; TCRdb stores in-frame clones only, minus some. The sample has more than 2 million clones; over 85% are singletons. The sample comprised naive CD8+ T cells from PBMCs. The receptor set was obtained from a man aged 18 to 29 in good health. Some clones in this sample may be carry-over from other donors' samples. Both conserved end residues are part of each CDR3. D genes are given only for firm matches. Only some rows state a clone size, as once, few, many or a class for expanded clones.

v_gene: TRBV5-1; len: 18; j_gene: TRBJ2-3; abundance: .; d_gene: TRBD1; CDR3aa: CASSFGQGTLSSTDTQYF; CDR3nt: TGCGCCAGCAGCTTCGGACAGGGGACTCTTTCTAGCACAGATACGCAGTATTTT
v_gene: TRBV6-5; len: 14; j_gene: TRBJ2-7; abundance: .; d_gene: .; CDR3aa: CASSYGTRGYEQYF; CDR3nt: TGTGCCAGCAGTTACGGTACTAGGGGCTACGAGCAGTACTTC
v_gene: TRBV6-5; len: 15; j_gene: TRBJ2-1; abundance: .; d_gene: .; CDR3aa: CASSYGQGPYNEQFF; CDR3nt: TGTGCCAGCAGTTACGGCCAGGGACCCTACAATGAGCAGTTCTTC
v_gene: TRBV7-8; len: 16; j_gene: TRBJ1-5; abundance: .; d_gene: TRBD1; CDR3aa: CASSHRGRTLNQPQHF; CDR3nt: TGTGCCAGCAGCCACAGGGGACGGACCCTGAATCAGCCCCAGCATTTT
v_gene: TRBV15; len: 13; j_gene: TRBJ2-7; abundance: .; d_gene: .; CDR3aa: CATSRVDSYEQYF; CDR3nt: TGTGCCACCAGCAGAGTGGACAGCTACGAGCAGTACTTC
v_gene: TRBV5-1; len: 15; j_gene: TRBJ1-6; abundance: .; d_gene: TRBD1; CDR3aa: CASSLGTGGDSPLHF; CDR3nt: TGCGCCAGCAGCTTGGGGACAGGGGGCGATTCACCCCTCCACTTT
v_gene: TRBV27; len: 12; j_gene: TRBJ1-2; abundance: .; d_gene: .; CDR3aa: CASSLGGNGYTF; CDR3nt: TGTGCCAGCAGTTTAGGGGGAAATGGCTACACCTTC
v_gene: TRBV28; len: 14; j_gene: TRBJ1-1; abundance: once; d_gene: TRBD1; CDR3aa: CASSYRGWGTEAFF; CDR3nt: TGTGCCAGCAGTTACAGGGGGTGGGGCACTGAAGCTTTCTTT
v_gene: TRBV27; len: 12; j_gene: TRBJ1-4; abundance: .; d_gene: .; CDR3aa: CASSLTGEKLFF; CDR3nt: TGTGCCAGCAGTTTAACAGGGGAAAAACTGTTTTTT
v_gene: TRBV7-9; len: 12; j_gene: TRBJ2-7; abundance: .; d_gene: .; CDR3aa: CASSLEGHEQYF; CDR3nt: TGTGCCAGCAGCTTGGAAGGCCACGAGCAGTACTTC
v_gene: TRBV7-9; len: 17; j_gene: TRBJ2-7; abundance: large; d_gene: TRBD2; CDR3aa: CASSGSTTSDSSYEQYF; CDR3nt: TGTGCCAGCAGCGGATCGACAACTAGCGATAGCTCCTACGAGCAGTACTTC
v_gene: TRBV6-6; len: 12; j_gene: TRBJ2-1; abundance: .; d_gene: .; CDR3aa: CASSYSRNEQFF; CDR3nt: TGTGCCAGCAGTTACTCCCGGAATGAGCAGTTCTTC
v_gene: TRBV6-6; len: 13; j_gene: TRBJ1-2; abundance: .; d_gene: TRBD1; CDR3aa: CASSGQGGYGYTF; CDR3nt: TGTGCCAGCAGTGGACAGGGCGGCTATGGCTACACCTTC
v_gene: TRBV4-1; len: 16; j_gene: TRBJ2-7; abundance: .; d_gene: .; CDR3aa: CASSQDRGTGSYEQYF; CDR3nt: TGCGCCAGCAGCCAAGATCGCGGTACCGGGAGCTACGAGCAGTACTTC
v_gene: TRBV7-3; len: 15; j_gene: TRBJ2-1; abundance: .; d_gene: TRBD2; CDR3aa: CASSLRLADYNEQFF; CDR3nt: TGTGCCAGCAGCTTACGACTAGCCGACTACAATGAGCAGTTCTTC
v_gene: TRBV29-1; len: 11; j_gene: TRBJ2-7; abundance: .; d_gene: .; CDR3aa: CSAFRGPEQYF; CDR3nt: TGCAGCGCCTTTCGGGGGCCCGAGCAGTACTTC
v_gene: TRBV7-2; len: 15; j_gene: TRBJ2-7; abundance: .; d_gene: .; CDR3aa: CASSFESRGTYEQYF; CDR3nt: TGTGCCAGCAGCTTTGAGTCCCGCGGGACCTACGAGCAGTACTTC
v_gene: TRBV9; len: 16; j_gene: TRBJ1-1; abundance: .; d_gene: .; CDR3aa: CASSRLLITENTEAFF; CDR3nt: TGTGCCAGCAGCCGCCTCCTTATAACAGAGAACACTGAAGCTTTCTTT
v_gene: TRBV7-9; len: 16; j_gene: TRBJ2-5; abundance: .; d_gene: .; CDR3aa: CASSPQDRYNQETQYF; CDR3nt: TGTGCCAGCAGCCCTCAAGACAGGTATAACCAAGAGACCCAGTACTTC
v_gene: TRBV28; len: 15; j_gene: TRBJ1-1; abundance: once; d_gene: .; CDR3aa: CAVQPRGSMNTEAFF; CDR3nt: TGTGCCGTTCAACCCAGGGGATCGATGAACACTGAAGCTTTCTTT
v_gene: TRBV5-1; len: 16; j_gene: TRBJ2-1; abundance: .; d_gene: TRBD2; CDR3aa: CASSFAGRSDYNEQFF; CDR3nt: TGCGCCAGCAGCTTTGCCGGGAGGTCTGACTACAATGAGCAGTTCTTC
v_gene: TRBV7-6; len: 13; j_gene: TRBJ1-5; abundance: .; d_gene: .; CDR3aa: CASSLGGLQPQHF; CDR3nt: TGTGCCAGCAGCTTAGGGGGACTCCAGCCCCAGCATTTT
v_gene: TRBV13; len: 13; j_gene: TRBJ1-4; abundance: .; d_gene: .; CDR3aa: CASSAGRIEKLFF; CDR3nt: TGTGCCAGCAGCGCCGGACGGATCGAAAAACTGTTTTTT
v_gene: TRBV11-1; len: 17; j_gene: TRBJ2-1; abundance: once; d_gene: .; CDR3aa: CASSLDVSVLGYNEQFF; CDR3nt: TGTGCCAGCAGCTTAGATGTCTCAGTTCTGGGATACAATGAGCAGTTCTTC
v_gene: TRBV7-8; len: 17; j_gene: TRBJ2-3; abundance: once; d_gene: TRBD2; CDR3aa: CASRGVWASGSTDTQYF; CDR3nt: TGTGCCAGCCGTGGTGTATGGGCTAGCGGGAGCACAGATACGCAGTATTTT
v_gene: TRBV7-6; len: 18; j_gene: TRBJ2-1; abundance: .; d_gene: TRBD2; CDR3aa: CASSLLSPSRAGEREQFF; CDR3nt: TGTGCCAGCAGCTTACTATCCCCCTCTAGAGCGGGAGAACGTGAGCAGTTCTTC
v_gene: TRBV9; len: 16; j_gene: TRBJ2-2; abundance: .; d_gene: .; CDR3aa: CASSVAGGSATGELFF; CDR3nt: TGTGCCAGCAGCGTAGCCGGCGGTAGCGCCACCGGGGAGCTGTTTTTT
v_gene: TRBV20-1; len: 11; j_gene: TRBJ2-1; abundance: .; d_gene: .; CDR3aa: CSARQQGIQFF; CDR3nt: TGCAGTGCTAGGCAACAGGGAATTCAGTTCTTC
v_gene: TRBV7-2; len: 16; j_gene: TRBJ1-5; abundance: .; d_gene: .; CDR3aa: CASSLRAVLSNQPQHF; CDR3nt: TGTGCCAGCAGCTTAAGGGCAGTTCTTAGCAATCAGCCCCAGCATTTT
v_gene: TRBV27; len: 13; j_gene: TRBJ2-7; abundance: .; d_gene: .; CDR3aa: CASSFLPLGEQYF; CDR3nt: TGTGCCAGCAGTTTTTTGCCCCTAGGCGAGCAGTACTTC
v_gene: TRBV6-1; len: 15; j_gene: TRBJ1-2; abundance: .; d_gene: TRBD1; CDR3aa: CASSESPGTEYGYTF; CDR3nt: TGTGCCAGCAGTGAGAGCCCCGGGACAGAGTATGGCTACACCTTC